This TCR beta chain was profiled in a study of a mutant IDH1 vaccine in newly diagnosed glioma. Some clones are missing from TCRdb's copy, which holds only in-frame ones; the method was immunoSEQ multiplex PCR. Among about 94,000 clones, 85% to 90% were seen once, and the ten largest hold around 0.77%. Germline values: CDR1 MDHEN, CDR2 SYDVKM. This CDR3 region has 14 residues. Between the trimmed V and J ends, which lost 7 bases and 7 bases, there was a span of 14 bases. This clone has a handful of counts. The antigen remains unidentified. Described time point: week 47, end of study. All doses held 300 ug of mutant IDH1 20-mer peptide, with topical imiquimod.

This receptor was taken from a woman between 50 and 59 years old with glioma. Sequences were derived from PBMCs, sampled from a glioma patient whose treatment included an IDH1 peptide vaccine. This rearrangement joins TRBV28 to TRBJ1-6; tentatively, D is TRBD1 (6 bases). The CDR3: CASKPGARNSPLHF. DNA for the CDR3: TGTGCCAGCAAGCCGGGGGCTCGGAATTCACCCCTCCACTTT.